The TCR beta chain under discussion was sequenced for a study of blood T cell repertoires in COVID-19. The CDR3 runs 16 residues. V was cut by 3 bases and J by 0 bases, with 12 bases left in between. Germline V gene data show CDR1 as WNHNN and CDR2 as SYGVQD (reference sequence). Sequencing was performed with immunoSEQ multiplex PCR; in TCRdb, only in-frame clones are kept and a portion is missing. This table holds about 400,000 clones, 70% to 90% found once. J is TRBJ2-1 and V is TRBV10-1; D is perhaps TRBD2 (6 bases). Sample: peripheral blood. This TCR derives from a woman in her thirties with active or convalescent COVID-19. The CDR3 spells CASSESRGSSYNEQFF. The CDR3 DNA reads TGCGCCAGCAGTGAATCTCGGGGGAGCTCCTACAATGAGCAGTTCTTC.